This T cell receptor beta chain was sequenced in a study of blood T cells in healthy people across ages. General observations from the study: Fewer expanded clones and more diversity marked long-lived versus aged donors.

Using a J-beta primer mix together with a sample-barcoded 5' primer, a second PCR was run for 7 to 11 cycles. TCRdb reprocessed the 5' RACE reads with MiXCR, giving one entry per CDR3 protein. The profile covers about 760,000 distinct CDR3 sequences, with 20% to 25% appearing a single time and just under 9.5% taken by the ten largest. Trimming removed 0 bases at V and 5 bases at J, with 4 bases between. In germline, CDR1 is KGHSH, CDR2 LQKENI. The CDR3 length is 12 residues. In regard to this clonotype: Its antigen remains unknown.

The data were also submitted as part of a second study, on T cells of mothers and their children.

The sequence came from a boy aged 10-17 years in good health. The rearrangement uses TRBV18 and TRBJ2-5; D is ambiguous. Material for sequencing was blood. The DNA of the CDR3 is TGTGCCAGCTCACCACCGGTTGAGACCCAGTACTTC. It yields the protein CASSPPVETQYF.